This T cell receptor beta chain is from a study of T cell responses to AZD1222 COVID-19 vaccine. General study findings and limits: Clonal diversity may have been underestimated in mostly white British donors. Spike regions recognized by vaccine-associated CD4 TCRs spanned the protein, led by 160-218 and 743-854. Within unmutated variant regions lay the reported targets of nearly half of spike-specific TCRs.

TCRdb's copy holds only in-frame clones and misses some; the assay was immunoSEQ multiplex PCR. The data contain around 78,000 clones, around four fifths of them singletons. V dropped 0 bases and J dropped 3; count of bases not matched to a gene: 16. The CDR3 consists of 19 residues. The germline gives CDR1 LNHDA, CDR2 SQIVND (reference sequence). This clone appeared a single time. Its antigen is as yet unknown. The genes are TRBV19 and TRBJ1-1; TRBD1 matches 7 bases. The sequence was obtained from an adult in good health. Source: peripheral blood, taken on day 0 of AZD1222 vaccination. CDR3 in DNA: TGTGCCAGTAGTATAGATTTCGGCAGGAGGGGGCCTAGGGACACTGAAGCTTTCTTT. This sequence encodes CASSIDFGRRGPRDTEAFF.